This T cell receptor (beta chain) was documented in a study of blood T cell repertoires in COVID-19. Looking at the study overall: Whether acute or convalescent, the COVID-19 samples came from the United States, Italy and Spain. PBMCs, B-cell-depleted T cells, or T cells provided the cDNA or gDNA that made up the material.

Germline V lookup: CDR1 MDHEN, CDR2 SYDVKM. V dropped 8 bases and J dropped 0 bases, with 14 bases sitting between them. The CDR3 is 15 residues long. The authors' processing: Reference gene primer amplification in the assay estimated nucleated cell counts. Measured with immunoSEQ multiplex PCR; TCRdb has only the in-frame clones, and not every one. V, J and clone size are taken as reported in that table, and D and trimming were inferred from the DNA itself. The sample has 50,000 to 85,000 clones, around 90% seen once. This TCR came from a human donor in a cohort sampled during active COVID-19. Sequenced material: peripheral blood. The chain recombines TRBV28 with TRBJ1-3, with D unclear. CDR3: CASESDTASGNTIYF. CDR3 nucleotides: TGTGCCAGCGAATCAGACACAGCCTCTGGAAACACCATATATTTT.